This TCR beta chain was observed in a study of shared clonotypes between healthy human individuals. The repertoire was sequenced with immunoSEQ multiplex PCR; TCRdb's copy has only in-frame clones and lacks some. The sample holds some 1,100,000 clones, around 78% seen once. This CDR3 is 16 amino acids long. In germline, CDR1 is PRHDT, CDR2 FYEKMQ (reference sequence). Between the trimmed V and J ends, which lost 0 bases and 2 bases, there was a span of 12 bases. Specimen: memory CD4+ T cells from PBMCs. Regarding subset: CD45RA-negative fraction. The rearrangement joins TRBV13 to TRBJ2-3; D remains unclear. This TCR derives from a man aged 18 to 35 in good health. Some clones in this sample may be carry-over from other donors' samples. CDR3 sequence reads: CASSLGRNRVTDTQYF. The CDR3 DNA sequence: TGTGCCAGCAGCTTAGGCCGAAACCGCGTCACAGATACGCAGTATTTT.